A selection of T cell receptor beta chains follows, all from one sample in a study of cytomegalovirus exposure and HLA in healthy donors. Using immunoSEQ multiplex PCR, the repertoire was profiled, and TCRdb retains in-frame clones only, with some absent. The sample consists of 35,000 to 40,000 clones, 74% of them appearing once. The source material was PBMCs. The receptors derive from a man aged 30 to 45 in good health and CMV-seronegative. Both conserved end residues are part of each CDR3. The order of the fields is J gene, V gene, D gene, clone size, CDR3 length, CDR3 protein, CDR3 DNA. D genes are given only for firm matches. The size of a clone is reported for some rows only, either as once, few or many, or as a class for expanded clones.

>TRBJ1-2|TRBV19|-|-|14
CASIPTSTRDGYTF
TGTGCCAGTATCCCCACCTCAACCCGGGATGGCTACACCTTC
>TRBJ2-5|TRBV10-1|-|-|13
CASSEQIQETQYF
TGCGCCAGCAGTGAGCAGATACAAGAGACCCAGTACTTC
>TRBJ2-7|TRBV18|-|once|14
CASSLSNRFYEQYF
TGTGCCAGCTCACTATCGAACAGGTTCTACGAGCAGTACTTC
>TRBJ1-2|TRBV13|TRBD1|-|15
CASSLGRGRAPGYTF
TGTGCCAGCAGCTTAGGCAGGGGGCGCGCCCCGGGCTACACCTTC
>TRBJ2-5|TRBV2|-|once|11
CASRGAGSQYF
TGTGCCAGCAGAGGGGCGGGGTCCCAGTACTTC
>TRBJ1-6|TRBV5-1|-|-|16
CASSYTTGTPNSPLHF
TGCGCCAGCAGCTATACCACCGGGACACCTAATTCACCCCTCCACTTT
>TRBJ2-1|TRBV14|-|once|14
CASSQPRGSGEQFF
TGTGCCAGCAGCCAACCCCGAGGGAGCGGCGAGCAGTTCTTC
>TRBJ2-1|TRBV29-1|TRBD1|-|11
CSVEKGAGQFF
TGCAGCGTTGAAAAGGGGGCTGGGCAGTTCTTC
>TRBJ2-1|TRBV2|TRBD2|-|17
CASSEARGLAGSHEQFF
TGTGCCAGCAGTGAAGCGCGAGGACTAGCGGGATCCCATGAGCAGTTCTTC
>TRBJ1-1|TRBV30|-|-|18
CAWSPLGGLGLGNTEAFF
TGTGCCTGGAGCCCCTTGGGGGGGCTAGGCTTGGGAAACACTGAAGCTTTCTTT
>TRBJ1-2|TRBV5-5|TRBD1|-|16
CASSLTGTGQLYGYTF
TGTGCCAGCAGCCTAACCGGGACAGGGCAATTATATGGCTACACCTTC
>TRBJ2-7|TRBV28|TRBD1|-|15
CASGRQGGPPYEQYF
TGTGCCAGCGGTAGACAGGGGGGCCCCCCGTACGAGCAGTACTTC
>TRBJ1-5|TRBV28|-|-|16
CASSSPPGNGNQPQHF
TGTGCCAGCAGTTCCCCCCCGGGTAATGGCAATCAGCCCCAGCATTTT
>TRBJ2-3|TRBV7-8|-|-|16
CASSTRRPGIFDTQYF
TGTGCCAGCAGCACCCGACGCCCGGGAATATTTGATACGCAGTATTTT
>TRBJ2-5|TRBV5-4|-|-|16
CASSADKDPKGETQYF
TGTGCCAGCAGCGCTGACAAGGATCCAAAGGGGGAGACCCAGTACTTC
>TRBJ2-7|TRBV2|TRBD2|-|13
CASRTGLAHEQYF
TGTGCCAGCAGGACGGGACTAGCTCACGAGCAGTACTTC
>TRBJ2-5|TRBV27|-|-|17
CASSSTSVGGQQETQYF
TGTGCCAGCAGTTCCACTAGCGTGGGGGGCCAACAGGAGACCCAGTACTTC
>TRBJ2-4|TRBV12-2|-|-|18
CASRLDPWRRGAKNIQYF
TGTGCAAGTCGCTTAGACCCGTGGCGGAGGGGCGCCAAAAACATTCAGTACTTC
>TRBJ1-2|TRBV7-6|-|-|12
CASSPGGYGYTF
TGTGCCAGCAGCCCCGGAGGCTATGGCTACACCTTC
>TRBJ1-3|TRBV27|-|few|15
CASSEQPASGNTIYF
TGTGCCAGCAGTGAACAGCCAGCCTCTGGAAACACCATATATTTT
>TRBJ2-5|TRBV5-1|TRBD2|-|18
CASNRGDTSGRHQETQYF
TGCGCCAGCAACAGGGGGGACACTAGCGGGAGGCACCAAGAGACCCAGTACTTC
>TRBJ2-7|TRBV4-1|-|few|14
CASSIQGGAREQYF
TGCGCCAGCAGCATCCAGGGCGGGGCGCGCGAGCAGTACTTC
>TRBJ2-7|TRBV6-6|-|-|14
CASSDSTGTYEQYF
TGTGCCAGCAGTGACTCGACGGGAACCTACGAGCAGTACTTC
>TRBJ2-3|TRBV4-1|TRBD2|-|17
CASSQGGLAGRTDTQYF
TGCGCCAGCAGCCAAGGGGGACTAGCGGGACGCACAGATACGCAGTATTTT
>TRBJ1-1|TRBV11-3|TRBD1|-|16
CASSPVRTGLRTEAFF
TGTGCCAGCAGCCCCGTAAGGACAGGGCTAAGGACTGAAGCTTTCTTT
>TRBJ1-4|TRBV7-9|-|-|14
CASSLAGSAEKLFF
TGTGCCAGCAGCTTGGCAGGGTCGGCTGAAAAACTGTTTTTT